Shown below are 4 T cell receptor beta chains from a single sample sequenced in a study of shared clonotypes between healthy human individuals. Only CD45RO-negative cells positively selected for CCR7 counted as naive CD8 cells, so terminally differentiated effector memory CD45RA+ cells were excluded. Here immunoSEQ multiplex PCR was the method, and the copy in TCRdb shows in-frame clones only, minus some. Among fewer than 1 million clones listed, 90% to 97% were seen once. The sequencing sample was made of naive CD8+ T cells sorted from blood. These receptors originate from a man between 25 and 39 years old in good health.

The rearrangement joins TRBV6-1 to TRBJ2-1; no reliable D call. Germline CDR1 is MNHNS and CDR2 is SASEGT. This CDR3 comprises 11 residues. With 5 bases removed from V and 14 bases from J, the gap between germline ends came to 13 bases. CDR3 sequence (DNA): TGTGCCAGCAGTCTTCGGACCCGGGAGTTCTTC. The encoded protein is CASSLRTREFF.

The chain links TRBV5-1 to TRBJ1-1; D not resolved. With 2 bases removed from V and 4 bases from J, the gap between germline ends came to 9 bases. Per germline, CDR1 SGHRS and CDR2 YFSETQ. CDR3 length equals 13 residues. The CDR3: CASSFRDPTEAFF. CDR3 DNA sequence: TGCGCCAGCAGCTTTAGAGACCCCACTGAAGCTTTCTTT.

V is TRBV27 and J is TRBJ2-1, with D possibly being TRBD1 (5 bases). Germline V lookup: CDR1 MNHEY, CDR2 SMNVEV (reference sequence). V dropped 1 base and J dropped 9 bases, with 13 bases sitting between them. The CDR3 extends over 14 amino acids. This chain's CDR3 is CASSLWGPRSEQFF. CDR3 DNA: TGTGCCAGCAGTTTATGGGGCCCTCGGAGTGAGCAGTTCTTC.

The V call is TRBV13, the J call TRBJ2-7, with 9 positions matching TRBD1. This CDR3 is 14 amino acids long. Germline V gene sequence: CDR1 PRHDT, CDR2 FYEKMQ (reference sequence). With V trimmed by 8 bases and J by 4 bases, 9 bases remained unmatched. The DNA of the CDR3 is TGTGCCAGCCGAACCGGGACAGGGTTTTACGAGCAGTACTTC. This encodes CASRTGTGFYEQYF.